This TCR beta chain was documented in a study of shared clonotypes between healthy human individuals. General study points: Sample collection involved blood only; tissue repertoires are likely different. Investigators expected sequencing depth to affect clonotype sharing among donors. Relative to memory subsets, naive subsets generally showed larger estimated richness.

As defined, naive CD8 cells were CD45RO-negative and positively selected for CCR7, with terminally differentiated effector memory CD45RA+ cells excluded. With 0 bases clipped from V and 3 bases from J, the junction kept 17 bases outside the gene matches. Germline CDR1 and CDR2: LGHNA and YSLEER. This CDR3 has 20 residues. A word on this clone: Its antigen is currently unknown.

Clones were sequenced by immunoSEQ multiplex PCR, and TCRdb holds only the in-frame ones, with some missing. The sample lists about 2.1 million clones, 85% to 95% occurring once. The V gene is TRBV4-3, the J gene TRBJ2-7, with TRBD1 matching over 10 bases. The sample consisted of naive CD8+ T cells from PBMCs. This TCR was recovered from a man between 18 and 29 years old in good health. Some clones in this sample may be carry-over from other donors' samples. The CDR3 loop is CASSQDPPGATGGAFYEQYF. The CDR3 nucleotides read TGCGCCAGCAGCCAAGATCCCCCGGGGGCGACAGGGGGCGCCTTCTACGAGCAGTACTTC.